One and the same sample provided the 15 T cell receptor beta chains below, sequenced in a study of cytomegalovirus exposure and HLA in healthy donors. With 60 Vbeta and 13 Jbeta primers, the PCR was carried out. Libraries were prepared by immunoSEQ multiplex PCR; TCRdb keeps only in-frame clonotypes and omits some of them. The sample shows 180,000 or so clones, approximately 80% of them seen only once. Sequenced input: PBMCs. The source of these receptors is a woman between 45 and 65 years old in good health and CMV-seronegative.

This clone was picked up one time. At one boundary the junction diverges from the germline segment, which might be a read error. The chain employs TRBV7-9 and TRBJ1-1; TRBD1 matches 10 bases. In germline, CDR1 is SEHNR, CDR2 FQNEAQ (reference sequence). The CDR3 is 14 amino acids. DNA for the CDR3: TGTTCCAGCAGCAAAGGGACAGGGGTACCTGAAGCTTTCTTT. Translated: CSSSKGTGVPEAFF.

This clone was counted a few times. V gene TRBV28 combines with J gene TRBJ2-4; D possibly corresponds to TRBD2 (6 bases). Germline-derived CDR1 and CDR2 are MDHEN and SYDVKM. V lost 3 bases, J lost 6 bases, and 6 bases lay in between. This CDR3 is 12 amino acids long. The CDR3 sequence is CASSFGGNIQYF. Written as DNA, the CDR3 is TGTGCCAGCAGTTTCGGGGGAAACATTCAGTACTTC.

The chain recombines TRBV13 with TRBJ1-1; 8 bases agree with TRBD1. Trimming removed 4 bases from V and 4 bases from J; junction bases left unmatched: 2. There are 13 residues in the CDR3. CDR1 is PRHDT and CDR2 is FYEKMQ in the germline V gene (reference sequence). The CDR3 bases are TGTGCCAGCAGCTCCACAGGGGGCACTGAAGCTTTCTTT. Protein product: CASSSTGGTEAFF.

Written as DNA, the CDR3 is TGTGCCAGCACCGACCCGGGACAGGGGAGAAACACCATATATTTT. As protein: CASTDPGQGRNTIYF. The genes are TRBV28 and TRBJ1-3; 10 nucleotides line up with TRBD1. The CDR3 length is 15 residues. Germline CDR1 and CDR2: MDHEN and SYDVKM. Losses at the gene ends were 7 bases for V and 5 bases for J; bases not matched to a gene: 8.

The V gene is TRBV19, the J gene TRBJ1-5; TRBD1 matches at 9 bases. This CDR3 spans 15 amino acids. After removal of 1 base from V and 7 bases from J, the junction contained 5 bases not matched to a gene. The germline V gene has CDR1 LNHDA and CDR2 SQIVND (reference sequence). In DNA, the CDR3 is TGTGCCAGTAGTATAGGGGACAGGGCGGGGCAGCCCCAGCATTTT. Its translation is CASSIGDRAGQPQHF. Full variable domain (rest looked up from reference TRBV19 and TRBJ1-5): DGGITQSPKYLFRKEGQNVTLSCEQNLNHDAMYWYRQDPGQGLRLIYYSQIVNDFQKGDIAEGYSVSREKKESFPLTVTSAQKNPTAFYLCASSIGDRAGQPQHFGDGTRLSIL.

The sample holds one count of this clone. The rearrangement joins TRBV10-3 to TRBJ2-4, with D possibly matching TRBD1 (5 bases). Germline-derived CDR1 and CDR2 are ENHRY and SYGVKD. V lost 7 bases and J lost 0, with 10 bases in between. This CDR3 is 14 amino acids long. CDR3 amino acids: CAIKGDLAKNIQYF. The CDR3 DNA is TGTGCCATCAAAGGGGATCTAGCCAAAAACATTCAGTACTTC.

This clone was seen more than once but under ten times. The chain uses TRBV6-5 and TRBJ1-1; a possible D gene is TRBD1 (6 bases). With 6 bases removed from V and 6 bases from J, the gap between germline ends came to 17 bases. This CDR3 region has 14 residues. The germline gives CDR1 MNHEY, CDR2 SVGAGI. The CDR3 protein is CASSPAGGGAEAFF. CDR3 bases: TGTGCCAGCAGCCCCGCGGGGGGCGGGGCTGAAGCTTTCTTT.

The chain recombines TRBV19 with TRBJ1-6; D perhaps matches TRBD1 (5 bases). This CDR3 has 12 residues. CDR1 and CDR2 (germline): LNHDA, SQIVND (reference sequence). The V gene lost 5 bases and the J gene lost 9 bases, with 8 bases spanning the gap. The CDR3 DNA reads as TGTGCCAGTAGTCCTGACAGTTCACCCCTCCACTTT. It yields the protein CASSPDSSPLHF.

The rearrangement uses TRBV19 and TRBJ1-1; 9 nucleotides line up with TRBD1. CDR1 LNHDA and CDR2 SQIVND come from the germline V gene (reference sequence). The J segment lost 4 bases and the V segment lost 7 bases, leaving 10 bases of the junction unmatched. The CDR3 has 15 residues. The CDR3 sequence is CASNPTGQGTTEAFF. CDR3 bases: TGTGCCAGTAACCCTACGGGACAGGGAACCACTGAAGCTTTCTTT.

V is TRBV4-2 and J is TRBJ1-2; D unresolved. In germline, CDR1 is LGHNA, CDR2 YNFKEQ. Deletions cut 1 base from V and 5 bases from J, with 11 bases between. The CDR3 runs to 14 residues. The CDR3 here is CASSQGLGRYGYTF. The CDR3 region has the DNA TGTGCCAGCAGCCAAGGTTTGGGGAGGTATGGCTACACCTTC.

The rearrangement uses TRBV7-9 and TRBJ1-2; the match to TRBD1 covers 8 bases. CDR1 is SEHNR, CDR2 FQNEAQ, per germline (reference sequence). The ends lost 5 bases at V and 4 bases at J; junction bases unmatched: 9. The CDR3 runs to 15 residues. CDR3 sequence (DNA): TGTGCCAGCAGCACTAGACAGGGGACTCCCTATGGCTACACCTTC. It specifies CASSTRQGTPYGYTF.

The chain recombines TRBV5-4 with TRBJ2-2; TRBD2 aligns across 14 bases. J gave up 4 bases and V 4 bases, and 6 bases lay outside the gene matches. CDR1 and CDR2 (germline): SGHNT, YYREEE (reference sequence). This CDR3 comprises 17 residues. The CDR3 coding sequence is TGTGCCAGCAGCCCCGGGACTAGCGGGAGTGGCACCGGGGAGCTGTTTTTT. Amino acid sequence: CASSPGTSGSGTGELFF.

The chain is built from TRBV28 and TRBJ1-2; TRBD1 matches 7 bases. Germline CDR1 and CDR2: MDHEN and SYDVKM. V lost 5 bases and J lost 7; bases outside the gene matches: 4. The CDR3 consists of 12 residues. The CDR3 loop reads CASSKTGFGYTF. CDR3 sequence (DNA): TGTGCCAGCAGTAAGACAGGGTTTGGCTACACCTTC.

This chain connects TRBV9 to TRBJ2-1; 12 bases map to TRBD2. The CDR3 spans 13 residues. The germline CDR1 and CDR2 sequences are SGDLS and YYNGEE. The ends lost 0 bases at V and 14 bases at J; junction bases unmatched: 3. The CDR3 sequence: CASSVAASGREFF. CDR3 bases: TGTGCCAGCAGCGTAGCGGCTAGCGGGAGGGAGTTCTTC.

J is TRBJ1-5 and V is TRBV19; D gene unclear. The CDR3 extends over 13 amino acids. V shed 9 bases and J shed 7 bases, with 16 bases lying between them. CDR1 and CDR2 from the germline V gene are LNHDA and SQIVND (reference sequence). CDR3 amino acids: CARPNSLEQPQHF. In nucleotides, the CDR3 is TGTGCCAGGCCAAATTCATTAGAGCAGCCCCAGCATTTT.